This T cell receptor beta chain comes out of a study of T-cell reconstitution after alpha-beta-depleted transplantation in children. Molecular barcoding with unique molecular identifiers was used for the TCRbeta library. TCRdb redid the calling of the PCR reads with MiXCR, one entry per CDR3 protein. This sample has 450,000 to 600,000 distinct CDR3 sequences, with around a third found just once. The CDR3 has 16 residues. Trimming at V came to 3 bases and at J to 4 bases, leaving 9 bases not matched to a gene. CDR1 is SGDLS, CDR2 YYNGEE, per germline. The sample holds a few counts of this clonotype. Source: PBMCs from the stem cell graft donor, taken from the stem cell graft. The chain joins TRBV9 to TRBJ2-5; 10 nucleotides agree with TRBD2. The TCR was taken from a human donor who donated a stem cell graft to a child with aplastic anemia. In DNA form, the CDR3 reads TGTGCCAGCAGCGCTTCTAGCGGGAGCGTCCGAGAGACCCAGTACTTC. This gives the protein CASSASSGSVRETQYF. Supplemented by reference TRBV9 and TRBJ2-5, the full variable domain reads DSGVTQTPKHLITATGQRVTLRCSPRSGDLSVYWYQQSLDQGLQFLIQYYNGEERAKGNILERFSAQQFPDLHSELNLSSLELGDSALYFCASSASSGSVRETQYFGPGTRLLVL.